The 18 T cell receptor beta chains in this list originate from one sample, sequenced in a study of identical twins. From the 5' RACE reads, TCRdb called clonotypes with MiXCR, one entry per CDR3 protein. The sample yields 750,000 to 950,000 distinct CDR3 sequences, 9% to 15% seen once. The data also belong to a second study, concerning yellow fever vaccine responses in identical twins.

The specimen was PBMCs. Every receptor here comes from a woman in her late teens or twenties in good health.

The chain joins TRBV29-1 to TRBJ2-1, with 9 bases aligning to TRBD2. The V segment lost 1 base and the J segment 7 bases; nucleotides outside the gene matches: 5. CDR1 and CDR2 (germline): SQVTM, ANQGSEA. This CDR3 is built from 14 residues. CDR3 sequence (DNA): TGCAGCGTTGAAGGCCAGCGGGAGGTTAATGAGCAGTTCTTC. As protein: CSVEGQREVNEQFF.

This clonotype has a count of ten or more. The chain links TRBV12-5 to TRBJ2-3; tentatively, D is TRBD1 (6 bases). The CDR3 has 15 residues. The ends were cut back, 7 bases at V and 1 base at J, with 15 bases in the middle. Germline CDR1 and CDR2: LGHNT and FRNRAP. The CDR3 region is CASAPTGFRTDTQYF. In nucleotides, the CDR3 is TGTGCTAGTGCCCCCACAGGGTTCCGCACAGATACGCAGTATTTT.

This clonotype turned up a few times. The chain couples TRBV6-1 to TRBJ1-1; no clear D gene. This CDR3 has 14 amino acids. In germline, CDR1 is MNHNS, CDR2 SASEGT. Trimming removed 7 bases from V and 4 bases from J, with 16 bases in between. CDR3: CASNDGRFGTEAFF. DNA of the CDR3: TGTGCCAGCAATGACGGGCGATTTGGCACTGAAGCTTTCTTT.

This chain connects TRBV27 to TRBJ2-1; 7 bases map to TRBD2. Germline CDR1 and CDR2: MNHEY and SMNVEV (reference sequence). The CDR3 has 16 amino acids. J gave up 7 bases and V 0 bases, and 9 bases lay outside the gene matches. In DNA form, the CDR3 reads TGTGCCAGCAGTTTATCGATCGCGGGAGTAGGGAATGAGCAGTTCTTC. It encodes CASSLSIAGVGNEQFF.

This clonotype has just a few counts. V is TRBV28 and J is TRBJ2-1, with no clear D. Trimming left V 4 bases short and J 9 bases short, with 16 bases between. This CDR3 has 14 amino acids. Germline values: CDR1 MDHEN, CDR2 SYDVKM. CDR3 bases: TGTGCCAGCAGTTCTCTGCCCCACAGACCTGAGCAGTTCTTC. This encodes CASSSLPHRPEQFF.

This clonotype was recorded at least ten times. The V and J genes are TRBV2 and TRBJ2-2; 8 bases align to TRBD1. J lost 4 bases, V lost 1 base, and 5 bases had no gene match. CDR3 length equals 16 residues. Germline loops: CDR1 SNHLY, CDR2 FYNNEI. The CDR3 sequence is CASSEGTGSRTGELFF. The CDR3 region has the DNA TGTGCCAGCAGTGAAGGGACAGGGAGTCGCACCGGGGAGCTGTTTTTT.

This clonotype has a handful of counts. The CDR3 reads CASRTNSRGRNSPLHF. In DNA form, the CDR3 reads TGTGCCAGCAGGACAAATTCAAGGGGGAGGAATTCACCCCTCCACTTT. The chain combines TRBV28 with TRBJ1-6, with D tentatively TRBD1 (6 bases). CDR3 length: 16 residues. CDR1 and CDR2 (germline): MDHEN, SYDVKM. Trimming stripped 6 bases from V and 7 bases from J, with 19 bases between.

The chain links TRBV18 to TRBJ2-7; 7 bases line up with TRBD2. The V and J ends lost 3 bases and 2 bases, in that order; junction bases with no gene match: 4. The CDR3 length is 14 residues. Germline CDR1 reads KGHSH; CDR2 reads LQKENI. CDR3 in DNA: TGTGCCAGCTCACCTGGGAGGGCCCCCTACGAGCAGTACTTC. Amino acids: CASSPGRAPYEQYF.

This clonotype was recorded at least ten times. The chain carries TRBV14 and TRBJ2-1; D could derive from TRBD1 or TRBD2 (6 bases each). Trimming removed 1 base from V and 4 bases from J, with 14 bases in between. This CDR3 comprises 16 residues. The germline gives CDR1 SGHDN, CDR2 FVKESK. CDR3 residues: CASSQAGAIRYNEQFF. The CDR3 bases are TGTGCCAGCAGCCAAGCGGGGGCGATCAGATACAATGAGCAGTTCTTC.

This sequence joins TRBV4-2 and TRBJ2-7; D is unresolved. V lost 0 bases and J lost 0, with 6 bases in between. CDR3 size: 14 residues. Germline CDR1 reads LGHNA; CDR2 reads YNFKEQ. The chain's CDR3 is CASSQEVPSYEQYF. In nucleotides, the CDR3 is TGTGCCAGCAGCCAAGAGGTTCCCTCCTACGAGCAGTACTTC.

This clonotype has more than one count but fewer than ten. This sequence joins TRBV7-9 and TRBJ2-5; TRBD2 aligns across 11 bases. V shed 5 bases, J shed 2 bases, and the junction held 7 bases outside the gene matches. CDR3 size: 16 residues. Germline V gives CDR1 SEHNR, CDR2 FQNEAQ (reference sequence). CDR3 in amino acids: CASSRGLAEPQETQYF. In DNA, the CDR3 is TGTGCCAGCAGCAGGGGACTAGCGGAGCCTCAAGAGACCCAGTACTTC.

The genes are TRBV20-1 and TRBJ2-4, with D possibly matching TRBD1 (5 bases). Germline V gives CDR1 DFQATT, CDR2 SNEGSKA (reference sequence). This CDR3 is 14 amino acids long. V was shortened by 7 bases and J by 7 bases, with 20 bases between the two germline ends. CDR3 loop: CSVPRGAGLNIQYF. CDR3 sequence (DNA): TGCAGTGTCCCGCGTGGGGCAGGGCTGAACATTCAGTACTTC.

This clonotype has more than one count but fewer than ten. J is TRBJ2-3 and V is TRBV20-1, with a possible D match to TRBD2 (6 bases). The CDR3 covers 13 residues. V shed 5 bases and J shed 6 bases, with 15 bases lying between them. Germline V gives CDR1 DFQATT, CDR2 SNEGSKA (reference sequence). The CDR3 sequence: CSAQARGWDTQYF. In DNA, the CDR3 is TGCAGTGCTCAGGCTCGGGGGTGGGATACGCAGTATTTT.

This chain connects TRBV5-1 to TRBJ2-2, with 7 positions matching TRBD1. V lost 2 bases and J lost 7; bases outside the gene matches: 8. Germline V gene data show CDR1 as SGHRS and CDR2 as YFSETQ. CDR3 length equals 15 residues. CDR3 region: CASSFDRVHGGELFF. In DNA form, the CDR3 reads TGCGCCAGCAGCTTTGACAGGGTACACGGCGGGGAGCTGTTTTTT.

V usage is TRBV15 and J usage is TRBJ2-7; perhaps TRBD1 as D (5 bases). V was shortened by 4 bases and J by 4 bases, with 14 bases between the two germline ends. The V gene's germline CDR1 is LNHNV and CDR2 YYDKDF (reference sequence). The CDR3 consists of 14 residues. CDR3 sequence: CATSTRVDRYEQYV. The CDR3 DNA reads as TGTGCCACCAGCACCCGGGTAGACAGATACGAGCAGTACGTC.

The chain couples TRBV21-1 to TRBJ2-2; no DNA check was done on the table's D call, TRBD2. TRBV21-1 has pseudogene status. CDR3 length: 16 residues. This CDR3 is CASAPAGETNTGELFF. DNA for the CDR3: TGTGCCAGCGCTCCGGCGGGAGAGACGAACACCGGGGAGCTGTTTTTT.

V gene TRBV28 combines with J gene TRBJ2-1, with D possibly matching TRBD2 (6 bases). Per the germline V gene, CDR1 is MDHEN and CDR2 is SYDVKM. CDR3 length: 15 residues. Trimming took 8 bases from V and 6 from J, leaving 20 bases between them. This CDR3 is CASGDRGTPFNEQFF. In nucleotides, the CDR3 is TGTGCCAGCGGCGATCGGGGGACTCCTTTCAATGAGCAGTTCTTC.

This clonotype came up many times. The rearrangement links TRBV12-3 or TRBV12-4 to TRBJ2-7, with 9 nucleotides matching TRBD2. The CDR3 runs 15 residues. Trimming at V came to 5 bases and at J to 2 bases, leaving 7 bases not matched to a gene. CDR3 nucleotide sequence: TGTGCCAGCAGTCCAACGGCGGGAGGGGCCTACGAGCAGTACTTC. Translated: CASSPTAGGAYEQYF.